This T cell receptor (beta chain) derives from a study of cytomegalovirus exposure and HLA in healthy donors. The CDR3 is 14 amino acids. PCR involved 60 Vbeta and 13 Jbeta primers. This table comes from immunoSEQ multiplex PCR, and its TCRdb copy is limited to in-frame clones, with some not included. The sample yields 130,000 to 150,000 clones, 80% seen once. Those who donated were healthy bone marrow donors. Study-level results: A previous analysis found most TCR beta V segments productive roughly 87% or roughly 30% of the time. Presence/absence analyses supposed approximately even sequencing depth among donors.

Points on this clone: Antigen specificity is unknown.

The sequenced sample was PBMCs. The rearrangement links TRBV23-1 to TRBJ2-7; a weak D match, TRBD1 (6 bases). TRBV23-1 is labeled an ORF, and its function is uncertain. This TCR was recovered from a woman in her 30s in good health and CMV-seronegative. For the CDR3, the DNA is TGCGTTCGTTCCCAGGGGCCCGTACCCTACGAGCAGTACTTC. Its protein is CVRSQGPVPYEQYF.